A selection of T cell receptor beta chains follows, all from one sample in a study of T-cell memory formation after mild COVID-19. TCRdb processed the 5' RACE reads anew with MiXCR; each CDR3 protein has one entry. Seen here are 280,000 or so distinct CDR3 sequences, approximately 8% observed once, and the top ten hold around a fifth. Input material: PBMCs or a T cell subset sorted from them (not recorded which). The source is a man between 18 and 35 years old who had mild COVID-19 (a few samples of this study predate the infection). Cell type and time point are not known. Both conserved end residues are part of each CDR3. The D gene is left open where the match is weak. Clone size appears in some rows only: once, few, many, or a class for an expanded clone.

j_gene | abundance | v_gene | d_gene | CDR3nt | CDR3aa
TRBJ2-3 | NA | TRBV6-2/TRBV6-3 | NA | TGTGCCAGCAGTTACTCGATGGATACGCAGTATTTT | CASSYSMDTQYF
TRBJ2-5 | NA | TRBV12-3/TRBV12-4 | NA | TGTGCCAGCAGTCTCTGGGTCGTACAAGAGACCCAGTACTTC | CASSLWVVQETQYF
TRBJ2-1 | many | TRBV23-1 | NA | TGCGCCAGCAGTCAATGTCGTCACGTCGGTGAGCAGTTCTTC | CASSQCRHVGEQFF
TRBJ2-2 | few | TRBV12-3/TRBV12-4 | NA | TGTGCCAGCAGTTGGCAGGATGTCACCGGGGAGCTGTTTTTT | CASSWQDVTGELFF
TRBJ1-5 | NA | TRBV6-5 | TRBD1 | TGTGCCAGCAGAGGGACAGGGTCGGGCAATCAGCCCCAGCATTTT | CASRGTGSGNQPQHF
TRBJ1-1 | few | TRBV5-1 | NA | TGCGCCAGCAGCTTGAGGGGTTCAGCGAAGACTGAAGCTTTCTTT | CASSLRGSAKTEAFF
TRBJ1-1 | NA | TRBV29-1 | TRBD1 | TGCAGCGTCCTGGGACAGGGAATTACTGAAGCTTTCTTT | CSVLGQGITEAFF
TRBJ2-3 | few | TRBV6-5 | NA | TGTGCCAGCAGTGGGACAAACACTAGCAGCACAGATACGCAGTATTTT | CASSGTNTSSTDTQYF
TRBJ2-5 | few | TRBV27 | TRBD2 | TGTGCCAGCAGCCACGGGGGGGCGCAGGGGATTGTGACCCAGTACTTC | CASSHGGAQGIVTQYF
TRBJ2-1 | few | TRBV5-1 | TRBD2 | TGCGCCAGCAGCCCAACTAGCGGGGTTATTAACTACAATGAGCAGTTCTTC | CASSPTSGVINYNEQFF
TRBJ2-1 | NA | TRBV18 | NA | TGTGCCAGCTCACCGCCTCGGCTACGGGGCAATGAGCAGTTCTTC | CASSPPRLRGNEQFF
TRBJ1-2 | NA | TRBV20-1 | NA | TGCAGTGCTCAGGATCGGGGGAGGAAGGATGGCTACACCTTC | CSAQDRGRKDGYTF
TRBJ2-6 | NA | TRBV20-1 | NA | TGCAGTGCTAGTGGCAGGCTGGGGGCCAACGTCCTGACTTTC | CSASGRLGANVLTF
TRBJ1-2 | NA | TRBV10-2 | NA | TGCGCCAGCAGTGAGTCGGCCAGTCCCTATGGCTACACCTTC | CASSESASPYGYTF
TRBJ2-3 | NA | TRBV14 | NA | TGTGCCAGCAGCCTTAGTAGGTTCCCTACGCAGTATTTT | CASSLSRFPTQYF
TRBJ2-7 | NA | TRBV5-1 | NA | TGCGCCAGCAGCCTAGGGTCGCTCTACGAGCAGTACTTC | CASSLGSLYEQYF
TRBJ2-7 | many | TRBV12-3/TRBV12-4 | NA | TGTGCCAGCAATTTTAAGGGGAGCTCCTACGAGCAGTACTTC | CASNFKGSSYEQYF
TRBJ2-1 | few | TRBV7-9 | NA | TGTGCCAGCAGCTTAGGACTGGGACTGTCCAATGAGCAGTTCTTC | CASSLGLGLSNEQFF
TRBJ2-3 | NA | TRBV12-3/TRBV12-4 | TRBD2 | TGTGCCAGCAGGGTACTAGCGGGGGGGCCGGTAGATACGCAGTATTTT | CASRVLAGGPVDTQYF
TRBJ1-2 | NA | TRBV29-1 | NA | TGCAGCGTTGGGGGGGCTCCTACTGGGGGCTACACCTTC | CSVGGAPTGGYTF
TRBJ2-7 | NA | TRBV6-6 | TRBD1 | TGTGCCAGCAGTTACCAGGGGGCGAGAAACGAGCAGTACTTC | CASSYQGARNEQYF
TRBJ1-4 | many | TRBV12-3/TRBV12-4 | NA | TGTGCCAGCAGTTCGGGTTCTTTGGGTGAAAAACTGTTTTTT | CASSSGSLGEKLFF
TRBJ1-4 | few | TRBV4-1 | NA | TGCGCCAGCAGCCAAGCAGTGGGGGGGGAACTGTTTTTT | CASSQAVGGELFF
TRBJ2-2 | many | TRBV15 | NA | TGTGCCACCAGCAGAGAGGCCACCTTCACCGGGGAGCTGTTTTTT | CATSREATFTGELFF
TRBJ2-7 | few | TRBV14 | NA | TGTGCCAGCAGCCAGGAAGGAAGGGGAACCTACGAGCAGTACTTC | CASSQEGRGTYEQYF
TRBJ2-3 | NA | TRBV20-1 | TRBD2 | TGCAGTGCTAGAGGTGGAAGCGGGGGGCCCACGGGGACAGATACGCAGTATTTT | CSARGGSGGPTGTDTQYF
TRBJ2-7 | NA | TRBV20-1 | TRBD2 | TGCAGTGCCGGCGGGGGACGTGGCTCCTACGAGCAGTACTTC | CSAGGGRGSYEQYF
TRBJ2-5 | few | TRBV30 | NA | TGTGCCTGGGGATTACTGGCCCAAGAGACCCAGTACTTC | CAWGLLAQETQYF
TRBJ2-5 | NA | TRBV27 | TRBD2 | TGTGCCAGCGGGACTAGCCCCGGGGAGACCCAGTACTTC | CASGTSPGETQYF
TRBJ2-2 | many | TRBV12-3/TRBV12-4 | NA | TGTGCCAGCAGTTGGGGGAACACCGGGGAGCTGTTTTTT | CASSWGNTGELFF
TRBJ2-1 | many | TRBV2 | TRBD1 | TGTGCCAGCAGGCCGGGACAGTCCTACAATGAGCAGTTCTTC | CASRPGQSYNEQFF
TRBJ1-5 | many | TRBV12-3/TRBV12-4 | NA | TGTGCCAGCAGGGTTGAAGGACCTTATAGCAATCAGCCCCAGCATTTT | CASRVEGPYSNQPQHF
TRBJ1-1 | few | TRBV7-9 | TRBD1 | TGTGCCAGCAGCTTCCGGACAGGGGATGAAGCTTTCTTT | CASSFRTGDEAFF
TRBJ1-1 | few | TRBV4-1 | NA | TGCGCCAGCAGCCAAGAAGGACAGTGGCCGTCCACTGAAGCTTTCTTT | CASSQEGQWPSTEAFF
TRBJ1-3 | many | TRBV12-3/TRBV12-4 | NA | TGTGCCAGCACCAACACGGGACGGAGGGACACCATATATTTT | CASTNTGRRDTIYF
TRBJ1-1 | few | TRBV6-5 | NA | TGTGCCAGCAGTGCCGGGACGGTGAACACTGAAGCTTTCTTT | CASSAGTVNTEAFF
TRBJ2-1 | NA | TRBV18 | TRBD1 | TGTGCCAGCTCACTAGGAAGACAGGGGAACAATGAGCAGTTCTTC | CASSLGRQGNNEQFF
TRBJ1-6 | few | TRBV19 | NA | TGTGCCAGTAGTATCCCCGGGGGTTCACCCCTCCACTTT | CASSIPGGSPLHF
TRBJ2-5 | NA | TRBV25-1 | NA | TGTGCCAGCAGTGACCCGGGGCTTCGGACGACCCAGTACTTC | CASSDPGLRTTQYF
TRBJ2-1 | many | TRBV7-2 | NA | TGTGCCAGCAGCTTAGCTGTGTACAATGAGCAGTTCTTC | CASSLAVYNEQFF